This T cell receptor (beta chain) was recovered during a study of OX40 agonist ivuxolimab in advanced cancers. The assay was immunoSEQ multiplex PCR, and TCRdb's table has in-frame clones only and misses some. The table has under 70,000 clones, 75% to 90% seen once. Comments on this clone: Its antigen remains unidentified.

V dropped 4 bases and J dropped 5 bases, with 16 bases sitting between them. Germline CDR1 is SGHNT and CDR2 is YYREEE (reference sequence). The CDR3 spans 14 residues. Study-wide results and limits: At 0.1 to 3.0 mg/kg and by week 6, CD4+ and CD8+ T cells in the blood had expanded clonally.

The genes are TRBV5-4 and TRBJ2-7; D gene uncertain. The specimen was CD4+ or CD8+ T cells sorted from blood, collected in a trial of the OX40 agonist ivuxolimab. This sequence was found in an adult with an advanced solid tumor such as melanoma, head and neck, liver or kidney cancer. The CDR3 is CASSPEWGRNEQYF. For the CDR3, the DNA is TGTGCCAGCAGCCCAGAGTGGGGAAGGAACGAGCAGTACTTC. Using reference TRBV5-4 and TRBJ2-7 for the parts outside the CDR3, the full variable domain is ETGVTQSPTHLIKTRGQQVTLRCSSQSGHNTVSWYQQALGQGPQFIFQYYREEENGRGNFPPRFSGLQFPNYSSELNVNALELDDSALYLCASSPEWGRNEQYFGPGTRLTVT.